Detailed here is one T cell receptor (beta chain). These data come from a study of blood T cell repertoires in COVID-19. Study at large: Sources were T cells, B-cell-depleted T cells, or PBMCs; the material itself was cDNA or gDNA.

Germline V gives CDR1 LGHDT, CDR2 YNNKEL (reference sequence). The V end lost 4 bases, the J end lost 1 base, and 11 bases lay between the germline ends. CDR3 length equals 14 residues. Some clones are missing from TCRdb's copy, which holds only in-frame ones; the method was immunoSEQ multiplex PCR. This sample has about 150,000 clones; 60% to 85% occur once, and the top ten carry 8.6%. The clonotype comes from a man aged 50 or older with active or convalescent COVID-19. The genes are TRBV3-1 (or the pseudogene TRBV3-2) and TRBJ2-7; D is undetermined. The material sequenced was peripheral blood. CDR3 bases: TGTGCCAGCAGCCGCTCTGAGACTTCCTACGAGCAGTACTTC. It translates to CASSRSETSYEQYF.